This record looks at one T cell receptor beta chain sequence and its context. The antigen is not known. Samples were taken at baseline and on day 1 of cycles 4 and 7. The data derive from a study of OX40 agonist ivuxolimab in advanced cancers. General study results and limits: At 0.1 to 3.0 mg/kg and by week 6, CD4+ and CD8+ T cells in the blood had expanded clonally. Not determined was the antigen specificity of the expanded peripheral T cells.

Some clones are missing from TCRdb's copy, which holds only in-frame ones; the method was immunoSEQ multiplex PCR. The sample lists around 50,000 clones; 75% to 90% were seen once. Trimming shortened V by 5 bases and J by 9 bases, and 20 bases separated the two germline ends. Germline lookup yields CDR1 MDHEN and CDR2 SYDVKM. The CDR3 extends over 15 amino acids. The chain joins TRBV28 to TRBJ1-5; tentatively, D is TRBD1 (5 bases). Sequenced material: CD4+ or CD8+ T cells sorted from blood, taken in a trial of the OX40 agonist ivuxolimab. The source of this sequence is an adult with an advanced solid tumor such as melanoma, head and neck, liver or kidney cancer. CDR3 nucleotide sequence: TGTGCCAGCAGTCCGGAAAGGGGACCCGGGGTGCCCCAGCATTTT. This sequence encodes CASSPERGPGVPQHF. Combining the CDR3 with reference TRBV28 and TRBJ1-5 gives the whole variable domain DVKVTQSSRYLVKRTGEKVFLECVQDMDHENMFWYRQDPGLGLRLIYFSYDVKMKEKGDIPEGYSVSREKKERFSLILESASTNQTSMYLCASSPERGPGVPQHFGDGTRLSIL.